This T cell receptor beta chain appears in the sequencing data of a study of graft-versus-host responses after intestinal transplantation. Study-wide context: Grafts were multivisceral, liver-intestinal, or isolated intestinal.

Germline V CDR1 and CDR2: MGHRA, YSYEKL. There are 13 residues in the CDR3. V dropped 4 bases and J dropped 4 bases, with 10 bases sitting between them. Clones were read by immunoSEQ multiplex PCR, and TCRdb kept only the in-frame ones, dropping some. In the table there are over 55,000 clones, about nine tenths of which are singletons. In regard to this clone: What it binds is unknown.

The chain combines TRBV4-1 with TRBJ1-1; D uncertain. The sequence came from a human donor who received an intestinal transplant. The specimen was unstimulated CD8+ T cells sorted from spleen or lymph node cells, collected before intestinal transplant. The CDR3 bases are TGCGCCAGCAGCCTGGGAGAGGGCACTGAAGCTTTCTTT. It is translated as CASSLGEGTEAFF.